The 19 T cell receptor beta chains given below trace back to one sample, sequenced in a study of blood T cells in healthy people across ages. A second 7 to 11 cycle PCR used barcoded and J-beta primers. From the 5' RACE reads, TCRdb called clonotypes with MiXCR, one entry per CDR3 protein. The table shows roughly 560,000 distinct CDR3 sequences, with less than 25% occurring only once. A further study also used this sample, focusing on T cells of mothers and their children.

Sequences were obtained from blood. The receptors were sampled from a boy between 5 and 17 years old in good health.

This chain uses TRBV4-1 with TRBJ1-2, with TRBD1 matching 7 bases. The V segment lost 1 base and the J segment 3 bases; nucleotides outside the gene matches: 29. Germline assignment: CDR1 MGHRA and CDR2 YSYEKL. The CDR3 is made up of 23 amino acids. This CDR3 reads CASSQVGDETDGTGTAGYYGYTF. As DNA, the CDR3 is TGCGCCAGCAGCCAAGTAGGGGACGAAACAGATGGTACCGGGACAGCGGGGTACTATGGCTACACCTTC.

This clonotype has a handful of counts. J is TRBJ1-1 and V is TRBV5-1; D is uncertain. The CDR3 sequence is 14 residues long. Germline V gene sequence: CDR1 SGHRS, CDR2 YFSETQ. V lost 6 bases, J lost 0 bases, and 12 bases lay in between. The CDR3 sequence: CASNEGILNTEAFF. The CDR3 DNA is TGCGCCAGCAACGAAGGGATTTTGAACACTGAAGCTTTCTTT.

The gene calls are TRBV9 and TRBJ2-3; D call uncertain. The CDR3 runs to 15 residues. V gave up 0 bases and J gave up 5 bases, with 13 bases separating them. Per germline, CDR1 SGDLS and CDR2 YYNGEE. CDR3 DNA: TGTGCCAGCAGCGTAGTCTCAGGATCTGGAGATACGCAGTATTTT. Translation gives CASSVVSGSGDTQYF.

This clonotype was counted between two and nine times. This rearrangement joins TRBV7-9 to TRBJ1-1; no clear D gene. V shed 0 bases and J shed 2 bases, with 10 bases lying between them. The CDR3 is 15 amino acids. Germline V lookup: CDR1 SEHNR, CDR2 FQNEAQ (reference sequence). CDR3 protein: CASSLAEVGNTEAFF. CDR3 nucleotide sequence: TGTGCCAGCAGCTTAGCGGAGGTTGGAAACACTGAAGCTTTCTTT.

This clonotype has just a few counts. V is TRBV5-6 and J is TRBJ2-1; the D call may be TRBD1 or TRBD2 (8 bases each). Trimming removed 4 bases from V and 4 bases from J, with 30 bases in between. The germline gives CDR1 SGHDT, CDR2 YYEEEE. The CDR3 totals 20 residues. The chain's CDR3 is CASSIRRTGFSGMWYNEQFF. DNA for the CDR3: TGTGCCAGCAGCATACGTCGGACAGGGTTTAGCGGGATGTGGTACAATGAGCAGTTCTTC. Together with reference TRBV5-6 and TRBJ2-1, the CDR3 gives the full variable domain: DAGVTQSPTHLIKTRGQQVTLRCSPKSGHDTVSWYQQALGQGPQFIFQYYEEEERQRGNFPDRFSGHQFPNYSSELNVNALLLGDSALYLCASSIRRTGFSGMWYNEQFFGPGTRLTVL.

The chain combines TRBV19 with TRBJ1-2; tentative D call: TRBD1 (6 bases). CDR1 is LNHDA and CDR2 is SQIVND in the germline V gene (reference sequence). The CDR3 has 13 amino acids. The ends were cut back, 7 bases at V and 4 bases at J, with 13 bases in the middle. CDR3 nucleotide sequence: TGTGCCAGTACCATGGACAGCTTCTATGGCTACACCTTC. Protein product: CASTMDSFYGYTF.

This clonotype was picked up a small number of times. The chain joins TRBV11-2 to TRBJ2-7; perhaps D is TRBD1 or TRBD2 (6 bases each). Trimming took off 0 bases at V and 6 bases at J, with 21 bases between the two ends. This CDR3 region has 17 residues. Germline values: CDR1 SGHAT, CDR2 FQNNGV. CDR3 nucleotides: TGTGCCAGCAGCTTAGACGTGAGGGGGGATCCGAATTTCGAGCAGTACTTC. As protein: CASSLDVRGDPNFEQYF.

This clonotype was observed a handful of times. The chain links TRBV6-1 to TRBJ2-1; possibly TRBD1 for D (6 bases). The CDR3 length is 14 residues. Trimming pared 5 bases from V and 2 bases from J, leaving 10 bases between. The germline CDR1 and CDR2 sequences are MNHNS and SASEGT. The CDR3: CASSPGDAYNEQFF. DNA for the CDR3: TGTGCCAGCAGTCCAGGGGACGCCTACAATGAGCAGTTCTTC.

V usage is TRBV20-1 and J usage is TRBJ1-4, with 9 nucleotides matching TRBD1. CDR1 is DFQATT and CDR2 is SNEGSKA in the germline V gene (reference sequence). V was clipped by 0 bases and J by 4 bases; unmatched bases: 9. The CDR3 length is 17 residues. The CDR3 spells CSARDRDRVPGNEKLFF. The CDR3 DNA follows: TGCAGTGCTAGAGACCGGGACAGGGTTCCCGGTAATGAAAAACTGTTTTTT.

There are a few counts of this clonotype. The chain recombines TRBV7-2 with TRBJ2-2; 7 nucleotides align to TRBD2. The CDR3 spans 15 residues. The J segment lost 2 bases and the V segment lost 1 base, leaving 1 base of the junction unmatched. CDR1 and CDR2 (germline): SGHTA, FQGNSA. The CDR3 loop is CASSLVAGNTGELFF. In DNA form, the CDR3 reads TGTGCCAGCAGCTTAGTAGCGGGTAACACCGGGGAGCTGTTTTTT.

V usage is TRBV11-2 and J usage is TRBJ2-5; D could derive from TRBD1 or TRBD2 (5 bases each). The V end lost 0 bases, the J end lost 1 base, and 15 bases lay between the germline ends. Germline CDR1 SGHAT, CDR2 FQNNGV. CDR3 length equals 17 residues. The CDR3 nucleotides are TGTGCCAGCAGCTTAGAACTCTCCGGGACGGCCCAAGAGACCCAGTACTTC. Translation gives CASSLELSGTAQETQYF.

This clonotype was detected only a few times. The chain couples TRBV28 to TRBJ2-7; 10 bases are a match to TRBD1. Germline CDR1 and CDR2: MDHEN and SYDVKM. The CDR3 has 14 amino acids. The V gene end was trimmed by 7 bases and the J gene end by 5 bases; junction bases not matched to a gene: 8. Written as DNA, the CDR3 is TGTGCCAGCACCCCCGGGACAGGGGTCCACGAGCAGTACTTC. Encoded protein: CASTPGTGVHEQYF.

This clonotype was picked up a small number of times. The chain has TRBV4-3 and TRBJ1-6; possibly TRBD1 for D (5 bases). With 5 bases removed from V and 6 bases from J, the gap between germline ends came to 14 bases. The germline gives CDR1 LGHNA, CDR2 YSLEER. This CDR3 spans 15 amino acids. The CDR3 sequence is CASSATRGTNSPLHF. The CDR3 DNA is TGCGCCAGCAGCGCAACGAGAGGGACTAATTCACCCCTCCACTTT.

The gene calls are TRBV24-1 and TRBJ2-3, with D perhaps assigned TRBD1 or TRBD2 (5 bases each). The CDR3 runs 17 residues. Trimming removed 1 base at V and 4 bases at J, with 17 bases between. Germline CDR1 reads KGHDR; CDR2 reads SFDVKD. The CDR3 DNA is TGTGCCACCAGTGATTTTACCCGGGACCCAAGGGCAGATACGCAGTATTTT. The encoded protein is CATSDFTRDPRADTQYF.

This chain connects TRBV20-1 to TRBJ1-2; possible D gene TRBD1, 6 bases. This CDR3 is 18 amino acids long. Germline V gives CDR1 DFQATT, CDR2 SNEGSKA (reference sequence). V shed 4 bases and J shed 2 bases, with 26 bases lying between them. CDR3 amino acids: CSAKPGRIGRGGNYGYTF. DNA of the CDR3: TGCAGTGCTAAACCGGGGAGGATCGGTAGGGGGGGAAACTATGGCTACACCTTC.

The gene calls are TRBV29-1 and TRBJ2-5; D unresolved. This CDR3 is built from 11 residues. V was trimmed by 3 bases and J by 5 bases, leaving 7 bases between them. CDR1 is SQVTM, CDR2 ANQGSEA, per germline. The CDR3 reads CSVEGLETQYF. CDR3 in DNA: TGCAGCGTTGAGGGCCTGGAGACCCAGTACTTC.

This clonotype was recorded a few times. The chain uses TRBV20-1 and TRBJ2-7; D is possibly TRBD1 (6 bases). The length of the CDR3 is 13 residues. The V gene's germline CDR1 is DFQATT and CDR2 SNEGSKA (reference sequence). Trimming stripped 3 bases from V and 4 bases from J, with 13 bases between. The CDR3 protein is CSASQGLGYEQYF. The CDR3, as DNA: TGCAGTGCTAGCCAGGGGCTGGGGTACGAGCAGTACTTC.

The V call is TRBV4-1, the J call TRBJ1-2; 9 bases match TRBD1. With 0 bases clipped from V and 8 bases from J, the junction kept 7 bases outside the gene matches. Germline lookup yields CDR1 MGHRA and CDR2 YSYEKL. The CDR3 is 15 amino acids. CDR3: CASSQDLRDRDGYTF. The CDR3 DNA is TGCGCCAGCAGCCAAGATCTCCGGGACAGGGACGGCTACACCTTC.

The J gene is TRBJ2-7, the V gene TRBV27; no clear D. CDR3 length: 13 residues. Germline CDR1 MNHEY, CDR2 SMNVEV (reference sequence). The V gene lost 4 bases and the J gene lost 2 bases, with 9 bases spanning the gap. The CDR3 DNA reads TGTGCCAGCAGTTACCAGGAGACCTACGAGCAGTACTTC. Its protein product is CASSYQETYEQYF.